These 10 T cell receptor beta chains were sequenced from one sample in a study of cytomegalovirus exposure and HLA in healthy donors. Primers for the PCR totalled 60 Vbeta and 13 Jbeta. Some clones are missing from TCRdb's copy, which holds only in-frame ones; the method was immunoSEQ multiplex PCR. This sample's table reports approximately 110,000 clones. Sequenced material: PBMCs. The receptors come from a man aged 18-30 years in good health and CMV-seronegative.

J is TRBJ1-3 and V is TRBV6-5; no definite D call. The germline V gene has CDR1 MNHEY and CDR2 SVGAGI. This CDR3 region has 11 residues. V lost 6 bases and J 8 bases, leaving 8 bases between the germline ends. The CDR3 DNA is TGTGCCAGCAGCTCACGGGACACCATATATTTT. This sequence encodes CASSSRDTIYF.

The J gene is TRBJ1-2, the V gene TRBV5-8, with 7 nucleotides matching TRBD1. The germline CDR1 and CDR2 sequences are SGHTS and YDEGEE. V shed 4 bases, J shed 6 bases, and the junction held 12 bases outside the gene matches. There are 15 residues in the CDR3. The CDR3 spells CASSEKNRGGHGYTF. The DNA for the CDR3 is TGTGCCAGCAGCGAGAAGAACAGGGGTGGTCATGGCTACACCTTC.

The rearrangement uses TRBV30 and TRBJ2-2, with no clear D. Germline loops: CDR1 GTSNPN, CDR2 SVGIG (reference sequence). The V and J ends lost 2 bases and 6 bases respectively, with 10 bases between them. This CDR3 has 13 residues. The CDR3 DNA follows: TGTGCCTGGAGTCTCGATCACTCCGGGGAGCTGTTTTTT. It encodes CAWSLDHSGELFF.

The chain is built from TRBV9 and TRBJ2-5, with unresolved D. Per germline, CDR1 SGDLS and CDR2 YYNGEE. Trimming pared 0 bases from V and 2 bases from J, leaving 11 bases between. The CDR3 has 15 residues. The CDR3 coding sequence is TGTGCCAGCAGCGTAGACTCCGACTCGCAAGAGACCCAGTACTTC. This encodes CASSVDSDSQETQYF.

The CDR3 nucleotides are TGTGCCAGCAGGGACAGGGGGGAATCACCCCTCCACTTT. This encodes CASRDRGESPLHF. The chain has TRBV6-5 and TRBJ1-6; 10 bases are shared with TRBD1. The J segment lost 10 bases and the V segment lost 6 bases, leaving 3 bases of the junction unmatched. The CDR3 has 13 amino acids. CDR1 and CDR2 from the germline V gene are MNHEY and SVGAGI.

The V call is TRBV30, the J call TRBJ1-1; 9 bases line up with TRBD1. CDR3 size: 16 residues. CDR1 and CDR2 (germline): GTSNPN, SVGIG (reference sequence). The V segment lost 1 base and the J segment 1 base; nucleotides outside the gene matches: 7. CDR3 DNA: TGTGCCTGGAGTGATGACAGGGGGAACCGGAACACTGAAGCTTTCTTT. It translates to CAWSDDRGNRNTEAFF.

The V gene is TRBV10-1, the J gene TRBJ2-2; 7 nucleotides line up with TRBD1. CDR3 length: 14 amino acids. V lost 6 bases and J lost 4; bases outside the gene matches: 5. Germline CDR1 and CDR2: WNHNN and SYGVQD (reference sequence). The CDR3 DNA reads as TGCGCCAGCAGCGATACAGGGGTCACCGGGGAGCTGTTTTTT. As protein: CASSDTGVTGELFF.

CDR3 DNA sequence: TGTGCCAGCAGTTTCCTAGTCCTCAATGAGCAGTTCTTC. It specifies CASSFLVLNEQFF. The chain couples TRBV28 to TRBJ2-1; D is ambiguous. Per germline, CDR1 MDHEN and CDR2 SYDVKM. Deletions cut 3 bases from V and 6 bases from J, with 9 bases between. The CDR3 totals 13 residues.

The chain joins TRBV6-1 to TRBJ2-1, with a weak D call TRBD2 (7 bases). Between the trimmed V and J ends, which lost 8 bases and 4 bases, there was a span of 15 bases. The CDR3 runs 14 residues. Germline-derived CDR1 and CDR2 are MNHNS and SASEGT. The CDR3 nucleotides read TGTGCCAGCGGGAGGGACAATGAATACAATGAGCAGTTCTTC. Residues: CASGRDNEYNEQFF.

The V call is TRBV28, the J call TRBJ2-4, with 9 positions matching TRBD1. The trim removed 6 bases at V and 5 bases at J, leaving 14 bases unmatched. Germline assignment: CDR1 MDHEN and CDR2 SYDVKM. CDR3 length: 17 amino acids. The CDR3 nucleotides read TGTGCCAGCAGCCCTCACCCGGGACAGGGATTGGAAAACATTCAGTACTTC. It codes for CASSPHPGQGLENIQYF.